This T cell receptor beta chain stems from a study of blood T cell repertoires in COVID-19. Whole-study context: The study drew acute and convalescent COVID-19 samples from the United States, Italy and Spain.

Across 20 to 25 US areas, participants ranged in age from roughly 18 to 95 years. Data came from immunoSEQ multiplex PCR; TCRdb stores just in-frame clones and leaves some out. The sample shows 320,000 or so clones, about nine tenths of them seen only once. CDR3 length: 16 residues. Per the germline V gene, CDR1 is MGHRA and CDR2 is YSYEKL. V lost 0 bases to trimming and J lost 12 bases; unmatched junction nucleotides: 11. The sequence came from a man aged 55 to 70 who had recovered from COVID-19. This chain links TRBV4-1 with TRBJ2-1; 10 bases match TRBD2. Sequences were obtained from PBMCs or T cells enriched from blood (not recorded which). CDR3 nucleotides: TGCGCCAGCAGCCAAGAAGGGGCTAGCGGGGGAAGAGGGCAGTTCTTC. Its protein is CASSQEGASGGRGQFF.